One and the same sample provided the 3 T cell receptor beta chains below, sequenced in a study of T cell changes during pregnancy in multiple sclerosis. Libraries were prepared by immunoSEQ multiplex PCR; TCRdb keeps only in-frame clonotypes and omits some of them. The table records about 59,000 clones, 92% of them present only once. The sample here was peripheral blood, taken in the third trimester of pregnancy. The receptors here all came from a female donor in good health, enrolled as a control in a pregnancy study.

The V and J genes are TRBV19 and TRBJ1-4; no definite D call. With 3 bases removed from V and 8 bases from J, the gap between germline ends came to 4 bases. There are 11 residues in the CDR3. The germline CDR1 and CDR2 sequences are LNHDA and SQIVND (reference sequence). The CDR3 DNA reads TGTGCCAGTAGTATCAGGGAAAAACTGTTTTTT. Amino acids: CASSIREKLFF. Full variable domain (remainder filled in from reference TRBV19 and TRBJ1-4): DGGITQSPKYLFRKEGQNVTLSCEQNLNHDAMYWYRQDPGQGLRLIYYSQIVNDFQKGDIAEGYSVSREKKESFPLTVTSAQKNPTAFYLCASSIREKLFFGSGTQLSVL.

CDR3 loop: CASSVAHSGSPHNEQFF. The CDR3 nucleotides are TGTGCCAGCAGCGTAGCTCATAGCGGGAGTCCCCACAATGAGCAGTTCTTC. The chain recombines TRBV9 with TRBJ2-1, with 9 bases identical to TRBD2. Unmatched junction bases numbered 9, after V lost 0 bases and J lost 5 bases. Germline CDR1 SGDLS, CDR2 YYNGEE. This CDR3 has 17 amino acids.

Written as DNA, the CDR3 is TGTGCCAGCAGCCAAGCACTACGGAAGCTTACAGATACGCAGTATTTT. Encoded protein: CASSQALRKLTDTQYF. The chain links TRBV4-2 to TRBJ2-3; no firm D call. V lost 1 base to trimming and J lost 3 bases, with 14 bases between them. Per the germline V gene, CDR1 is LGHNA and CDR2 is YNFKEQ. CDR3 length: 16 residues.